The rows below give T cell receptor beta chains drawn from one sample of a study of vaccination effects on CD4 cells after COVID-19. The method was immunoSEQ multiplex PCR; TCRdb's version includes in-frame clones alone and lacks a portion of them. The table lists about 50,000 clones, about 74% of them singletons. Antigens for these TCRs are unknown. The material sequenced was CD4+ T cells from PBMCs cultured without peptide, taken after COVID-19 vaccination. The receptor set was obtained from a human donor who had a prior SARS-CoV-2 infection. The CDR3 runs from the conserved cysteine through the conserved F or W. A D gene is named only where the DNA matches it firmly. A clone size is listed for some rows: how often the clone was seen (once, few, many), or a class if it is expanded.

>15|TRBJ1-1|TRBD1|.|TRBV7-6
TGTGCCAGCAGTTTAAATGGGGGGGGACAGACTGAAGCTTTCTTT
CASSLNGGGQTEAFF
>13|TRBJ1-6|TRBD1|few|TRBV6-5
TGTGCCAGCAGTCAGACAGGGGGCTCACCCCTCCACTTT
CASSQTGGSPLHF
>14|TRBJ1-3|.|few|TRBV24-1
TGTGCCACCCAGAGCACAGGTACGGGAAACACCATATATTTT
CATQSTGTGNTIYF
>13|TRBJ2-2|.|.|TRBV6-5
TGTGCCAGCAGCACAACGAACACCGGGGAGCTGTTTTTT
CASSTTNTGELFF
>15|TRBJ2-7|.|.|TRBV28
TGTGCCAGCAGTACTCCCTACAAACCTCACTACGAGCAGTACTTC
CASSTPYKPHYEQYF
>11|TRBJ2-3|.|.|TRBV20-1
TGCAGTGCTAGAGATCGCGATACGCAGTATTTT
CSARDRDTQYF
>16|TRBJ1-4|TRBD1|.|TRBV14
TGTGCCAGCAGCGCGATGACAGGGGCTCTTAATGAAAAACTGTTTTTT
CASSAMTGALNEKLFF
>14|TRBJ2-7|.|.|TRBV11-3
TGTGCCAGCAGTAGAAGCGGGCCCTCCTACGAGCAGTACTTC
CASSRSGPSYEQYF
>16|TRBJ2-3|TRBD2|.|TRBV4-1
TGCGCCAGCAGCCAAAGCGCCAGCGGGGGAGCAGATACGCAGTATTTT
CASSQSASGGADTQYF
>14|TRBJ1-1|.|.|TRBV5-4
TGTGCCAGCAGCGTTGACAGACTGAACACTGAAGCTTTCTTT
CASSVDRLNTEAFF
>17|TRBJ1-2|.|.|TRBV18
TGTGCCAGCTCACCACCGATATCCTCGGGGCCGAACTATGGCTACACCTTC
CASSPPISSGPNYGYTF
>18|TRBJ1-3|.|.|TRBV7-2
TGTGCCAGCAGCTTAATTACGGACAGTTGGTCCTGGGGAAACACCATATATTTT
CASSLITDSWSWGNTIYF
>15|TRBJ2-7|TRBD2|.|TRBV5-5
TGTGCCAGCAGCCCATTTGAGGGACTAGGGTACGAGCAGTACTTC
CASSPFEGLGYEQYF
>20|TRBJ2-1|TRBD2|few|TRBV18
TGTGCCAGCTCACCCTCACTAGCGGGAGGTGGAACCCTGCCCTACAATGAGCAGTTCTTC
CASSPSLAGGGTLPYNEQFF
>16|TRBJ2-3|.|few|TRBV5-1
TGCGCCAGCAGCGGACCGGACAGCTCTAGCACAGATACGCAGTATTTT
CASSGPDSSSTDTQYF
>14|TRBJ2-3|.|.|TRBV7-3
TGTGCCAGCAGCTTATTTCCGGGGGCAGATACGCAGTATTTT
CASSLFPGADTQYF
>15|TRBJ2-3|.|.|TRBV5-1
TGCGCCAGCAGCCCCATACTCGTTAACACAGATACGCAGTATTTT
CASSPILVNTDTQYF
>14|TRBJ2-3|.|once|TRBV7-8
TGTGCCAGCAGCTTAGCTTCGAAACGAGATACGCAGTATTTT
CASSLASKRDTQYF
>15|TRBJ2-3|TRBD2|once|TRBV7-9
TGTGCCAGCAGCCGCAAACGGGGGGGCCCAGATACGCAGTATTTT
CASSRKRGGPDTQYF
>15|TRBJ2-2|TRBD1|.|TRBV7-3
TGTGCCAGCAGCACCCGGACAGGGGGCACCGGGGAGCTGTTTTTT
CASSTRTGGTGELFF
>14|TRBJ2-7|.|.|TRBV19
TGTGCCAGTAGTCGGACACGTCAAACCTACGAGCAGTACTTC
CASSRTRQTYEQYF
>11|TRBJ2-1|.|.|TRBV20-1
TGCAGTGCCCCCCTCTACAATGAGCAGTTCTTC
CSAPLYNEQFF
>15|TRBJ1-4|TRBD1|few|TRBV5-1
TGCGCCAGCAGCTCGGGACAGGCAAGGGGGGAAAAACTGTTTTTT
CASSSGQARGEKLFF
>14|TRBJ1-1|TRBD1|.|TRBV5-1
TGCGCCAGCAGCTCGGACAGGGCGGTAACTGAAGCTTTCTTT
CASSSDRAVTEAFF
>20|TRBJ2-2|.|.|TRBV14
TGTGCCAGCAGCCACATTTGGTCCGAACCGGGACGGCGGAACACCGGGGAGCTGTTTTTT
CASSHIWSEPGRRNTGELFF
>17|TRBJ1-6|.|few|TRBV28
TGTGCCAGCAGTTTATTTGTAGGGGATACGGGCAATTCACCCCTCCACTTT
CASSLFVGDTGNSPLHF
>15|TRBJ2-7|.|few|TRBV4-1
TGCGCCAGCAGCCAAGAGGGCGGGCCCCTCGGCGAGCAGTACTTC
CASSQEGGPLGEQYF
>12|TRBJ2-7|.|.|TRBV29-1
TGCAGCGTACCAGGAGGGCCCTACGAGCAGTACTTC
CSVPGGPYEQYF
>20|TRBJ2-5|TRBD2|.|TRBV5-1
TGCGCCAGCAGCTTGGGACTAGCGGGCCGCCTTTCAGCTCGCCAAGAGACCCAGTACTTC
CASSLGLAGRLSARQETQYF
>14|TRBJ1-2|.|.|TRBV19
TGTGCCAGTAGTCGCGCGGGCCTGGGCTATGGCTACACCTTC
CASSRAGLGYGYTF
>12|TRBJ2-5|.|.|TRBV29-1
TGCAGCGTTGATTGGCAGGGTCAGACCCAGTACTTC
CSVDWQGQTQYF
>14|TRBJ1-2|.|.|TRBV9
TGTGCCAGCAGCCTCGACTCATACACCGGTGGCTACACCTTC
CASSLDSYTGGYTF
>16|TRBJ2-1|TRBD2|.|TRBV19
TGTGCCAGTAGAAAACTAGCGGGAGGTTCCTACAATGAGCAGTTCTTC
CASRKLAGGSYNEQFF
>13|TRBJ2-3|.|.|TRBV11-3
TGTGCCAGCAGTCAACAGGGCACAGATACGCAGTATTTT
CASSQQGTDTQYF
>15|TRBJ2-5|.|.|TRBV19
TGTGCCAGTAGTATTGAGTCGGGGCTCAGGGAGACCCAGTACTTC
CASSIESGLRETQYF
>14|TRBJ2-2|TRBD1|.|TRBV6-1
TGTGCCAGCAGTGAGGGACAGCTCACCGGGGAGCTGTTTTTT
CASSEGQLTGELFF
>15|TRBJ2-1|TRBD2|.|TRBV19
TGTGCCAGTAGGACTAGCGGGGGGCGAGACAATGAGCAGTTCTTC
CASRTSGGRDNEQFF
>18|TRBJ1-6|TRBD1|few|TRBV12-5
TGTGCTAGTGGTTTGGTATGGGGGGCAGGGGGCTTGACTTCACCCCTCCACTTT
CASGLVWGAGGLTSPLHF
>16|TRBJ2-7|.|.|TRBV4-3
TGCGCCAGCAGCCAAAGATGGTCGGGGGATACCCACGAGCAGTACTTC
CASSQRWSGDTHEQYF
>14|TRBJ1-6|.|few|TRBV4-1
TGCGCCAGCAGCCAACGGGACGGTAATTCACCCCTCCACTTT
CASSQRDGNSPLHF
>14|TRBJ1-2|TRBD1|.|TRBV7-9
TGTGCCAGCAGCCCCCGACAGGGGAACTATGGCTACACCTTC
CASSPRQGNYGYTF
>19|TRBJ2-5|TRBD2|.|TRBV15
TGTGCCACCAGCAGAGCGCCGGGACTAGCGGGGGGTCTTCAAGAGACCCAGTACTTC
CATSRAPGLAGGLQETQYF
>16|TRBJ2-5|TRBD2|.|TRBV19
TGTGCCAGTCGGAGACTAGCGGGAGAGCCTCAAGAGACCCAGTACTTC
CASRRLAGEPQETQYF
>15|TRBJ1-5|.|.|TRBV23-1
TGCGCGGGGAAGGGGCAGGGAAGGCGTCTTCAGCCCCAGCATTTT
CAGKGQGRRLQPQHF
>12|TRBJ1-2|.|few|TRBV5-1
TGCGCCAGCAGCTTGAACAGGGTGGGCTACACCTTC
CASSLNRVGYTF
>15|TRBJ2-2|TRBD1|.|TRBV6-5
TGTGCCAGCAGTTCAGGACAGGGCGCCACCGGGGAGCTGTTTTTT
CASSSGQGATGELFF
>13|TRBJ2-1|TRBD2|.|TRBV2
TGTGCCACCTCCAGCGGGATCAACAATGAGCAGTTCTTC
CATSSGINNEQFF
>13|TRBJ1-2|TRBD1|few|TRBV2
TGTGCCAGCATGGGGACAGGAAACTATGGCTACACCTTC
CASMGTGNYGYTF
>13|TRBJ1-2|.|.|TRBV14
TGTGCCAGCAGCCCTACAGGGATCTATGGCTACACCTTC
CASSPTGIYGYTF
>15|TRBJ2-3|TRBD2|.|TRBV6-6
TGTGCCAGCAGGGGGATAGCGGGACACACAGATACGCAGTATTTT
CASRGIAGHTDTQYF
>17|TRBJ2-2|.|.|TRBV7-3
TGTGCCAGCAGGCGCACGCTGGACGCCTTGAACACCGGGGAGCTGTTTTTT
CASRRTLDALNTGELFF